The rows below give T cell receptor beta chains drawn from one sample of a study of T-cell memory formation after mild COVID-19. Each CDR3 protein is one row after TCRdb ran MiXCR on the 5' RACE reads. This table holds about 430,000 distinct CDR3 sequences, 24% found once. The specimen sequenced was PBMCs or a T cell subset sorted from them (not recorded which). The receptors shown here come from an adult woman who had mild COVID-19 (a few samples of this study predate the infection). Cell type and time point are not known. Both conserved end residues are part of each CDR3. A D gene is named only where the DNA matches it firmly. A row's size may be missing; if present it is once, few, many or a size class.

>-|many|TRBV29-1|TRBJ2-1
CSVSRDTASYNEQFF
TGCAGCGTGAGCCGGGACACCGCTAGCTACAATGAGCAGTTCTTC
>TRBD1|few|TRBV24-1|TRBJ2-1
CATSRQGPSYNEQFF
TGTGCCACCAGTCGACAGGGTCCTTCGTACAATGAGCAGTTCTTC
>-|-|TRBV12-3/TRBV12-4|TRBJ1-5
CASSFYLQQEYSNQPQHF
TGTGCCAGCAGTTTTTACTTACAACAGGAGTATAGCAATCAGCCCCAGCATTTT
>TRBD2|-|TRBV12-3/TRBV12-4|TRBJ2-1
CASSLWASGNDEQFF
TGTGCCAGCAGTTTATGGGCTAGCGGGAACGATGAGCAGTTCTTC
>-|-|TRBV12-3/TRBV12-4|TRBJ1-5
CASSLGNGGQPQHF
TGTGCCAGCAGTTTAGGAAACGGCGGGCAGCCCCAGCATTTT
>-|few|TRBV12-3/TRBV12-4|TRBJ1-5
CASSLPAQPQHF
TGTGCCAGCAGTCTTCCGGCCCAGCCCCAGCATTTT
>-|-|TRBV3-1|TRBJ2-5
CASSQGYRDVQETQYF
TGTGCCAGCAGCCAAGGATACAGGGACGTCCAAGAGACCCAGTACTTC
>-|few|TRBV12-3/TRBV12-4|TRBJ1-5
CASSPNHNSNQPQHF
TGTGCCAGCAGTCCGAATCACAATAGCAATCAGCCCCAGCATTTT
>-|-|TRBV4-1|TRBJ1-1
CASSLLPGLGGTEAFF
TGCGCCAGCAGCCTTCTCCCGGGCCTCGGAGGCACTGAAGCTTTCTTT
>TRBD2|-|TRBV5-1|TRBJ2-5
CASSIAGGQETQYF
TGCGCCAGCAGCATAGCGGGGGGGCAAGAGACCCAGTACTTC
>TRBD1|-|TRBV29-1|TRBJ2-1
CSGDRGHEQFF
TGCAGCGGGGACAGGGGACATGAGCAGTTCTTC
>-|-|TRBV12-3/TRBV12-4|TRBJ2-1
CASSLRRGFYNEQFF
TGTGCCAGCAGTTTACGTCGGGGTTTCTACAATGAGCAGTTCTTC
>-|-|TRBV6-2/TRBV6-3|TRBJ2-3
CASSYLRGSRWTDTQYF
TGTGCCAGCAGTTACTTGCGGGGATCACGCTGGACAGATACGCAGTATTTT
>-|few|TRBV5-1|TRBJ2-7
CASSLGQDKPYEQYF
TGCGCCAGCAGCTTGGGACAGGACAAACCCTACGAGCAGTACTTC
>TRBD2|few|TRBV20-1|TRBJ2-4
CSAVRTGGVSKNIQYF
TGCAGTGCCGTAAGGACGGGGGGGGTTTCTAAAAACATTCAGTACTTC
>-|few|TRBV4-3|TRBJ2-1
CASSQDPAGSSYNEQFF
TGCGCCAGCAGCCAAGACCCCGCAGGAAGCTCCTACAATGAGCAGTTCTTC
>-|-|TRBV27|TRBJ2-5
CASSLIGQERAGGETQYF
TGTGCCAGCAGTTTAATAGGTCAGGAGCGGGCTGGCGGAGAGACCCAGTACTTC
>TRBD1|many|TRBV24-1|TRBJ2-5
CATSDRGPGQWEETQYF
TGTGCCACCAGTGACCGTGGACCGGGACAGTGGGAAGAGACCCAGTACTTC
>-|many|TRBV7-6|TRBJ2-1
CASSLGGTYNEQFF
TGTGCCAGCAGCTTAGGGGGGACCTACAATGAGCAGTTCTTC
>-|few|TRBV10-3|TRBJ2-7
CAISEGSGAGRAYEQYF
TGTGCCATCAGTGAGGGTAGTGGAGCAGGGCGAGCCTACGAGCAGTACTTC
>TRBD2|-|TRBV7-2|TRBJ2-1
CASSLRGLAGVGLYNEQFF
TGTGCCAGCAGCTTAAGGGGACTAGCGGGGGTAGGGTTATACAATGAGCAGTTCTTC
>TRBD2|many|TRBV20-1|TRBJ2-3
CSASDGLAGGYTQYF
TGCAGTGCTAGTGACGGACTAGCGGGGGGGTATACGCAGTATTTT
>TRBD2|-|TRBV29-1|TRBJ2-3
CSAPPPDGGGSTDTQYF
TGCAGCGCCCCGCCACCGGATGGGGGGGGTAGCACAGATACGCAGTATTTT
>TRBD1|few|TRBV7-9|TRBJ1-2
CASNGGTGSHGYTF
TGTGCCAGCAACGGGGGGACAGGGAGTCATGGCTACACCTTC